This T cell receptor (beta chain) appears in the sequencing data of a study of Ad26.COV2.S vaccination and SARS-CoV-2 variants (dated by TCRdb to the early 2020s). General notes on the study: Vaccine-arm donors were drawn from COV1001, a multicentre, randomized, double-blind, placebo-controlled phase I-IIa trial of Ad26.COV2.S in healthy adults. Ad26.COV2.S was given intramuscularly at 5x10^10 or 1x10^11 viral particles, as a single shot or as two shots 56 days apart. The specificity and breadth of SARS-CoV-2-reactive T cell receptors after Ad26.COV2.S vaccination were assessed by TCRbeta repertoire sequencing. The TCR-sequenced set comprised approximately 32 samples: approximately 19 Ad26.COV2.S vaccine recipients, 5 placebo recipients and 8 SARS-CoV-2 convalescent individuals. Trial participants were randomized into five groups of five: low-dose or high-dose Ad26.COV2.S given once or twice, or placebo on both occasions. Throughout the experiments and outcome assessment, investigators stayed blinded to trial group allocation. The investigation overall reported the following: After vaccination, substantial breadth of spike-specific CD8+ and CD4+ T cell responses was reported. It was noted by the authors that total T cell responses may have been underestimated by the TCR breadth and depth analyses. Comparable non-spike TCR breadth was observed between vaccine and placebo recipients, consistent with only spike being contained in the vaccine. Compared with placebo recipients, Ad26.COV2.S recipients showed higher spike-specific TCR breadth (P = 0.0014). Comparing responses between vaccine doses or regimens was not something the study was powered to do.

This specimen's treatment or condition label, interpreted: around 19 received Ad26.COV2.S at low or high dose, single or two shots; 5 received placebo; per-sample allocation not given. Repertoires of vaccine and placebo recipients were sequenced from samples taken on day 63 after the first injection. Cohort 1b enrolled 25 to 30 adults aged 18-55 years at a single site in Boston, USA, between 29 July and 7 August 2020. Ad26.COV2.S was a replication-incompetent adenovirus type 26 vector that expressed a prefusion-stabilized SARS-CoV-2 spike protein derived from the original Wuhan strain. The immunoSEQ Assay was used to sequence TCRbeta CDR3 regions. After extraction, genomic DNA underwent amplification by bias-controlled multiplex PCR, followed by high-throughput sequencing. In the authors' own workflow: To quantify the absolute abundance of each unique TCRbeta CDR3 region, sequences were collapsed and filtered. T cell fraction was estimated by normalization of TCRbeta template counts to usable DNA, with usable DNA being measured through amplification of reference genes present in all nucleated cells. Repertoire TCRs were annotated as SARS-CoV-2-specific when V gene, CDR3 amino acid sequence and J gene were exactly matched to a known reactive TCR set. MIRA supplied the reference SARS-CoV-2 TCR set, which was filtered for enrichment in COVID-19-positive ImmuneCODE repertoires so that public or cross-reactive TCRs were removed. Using the MIRA antigens, annotated TCRs were further analysed by specific ORF or by position within an ORF. Breadth was defined as the number of annotated unique rearrangements divided by the total number of unique productive rearrangements, and depth was defined as the summed frequency of the annotated unique rearrangements. TCR breadth was compared between groups using two-sided Wilcoxon rank-sum tests. TCRdb took over this immuneACCESS table, retaining in-frame rearrangements with V and J assigned. Such tables are incomplete; in checked studies, under half of the missing clones stem from an unresolved V gene, and the remainder is unexplained. V and J calls and clone size come straight from that table; D and trimming were deduced from the DNA. The sample includes around 450,000 clones, with about 93% observed a single time. The biggest ten clones account for 9% to 15% of the sample.

This clone was seen a few times. Which antigen it targets is not known. Base qualities are not recorded, but no much larger clone differs from it by a single base. This specimen includes other DNA sequences encoding the same CDR3. The sample in question was peripheral blood, obtained in a trial of Ad26.COV2.S vaccine versus placebo. The source is a person aged 18 to 65 who received the Ad26.COV2.S COVID-19 vaccine or a placebo.

This receptor has the CDR3 CASSLGLAGGYEQYF. The nucleotide sequence is given as TGCGCCAGCAGCCTCGGACTAGCGGGAGGGTACGAGCAGTACTTC. Rearrangement joined TRBV4-3 to TRBJ2-7; TRBD2 fits 15 bases in the junction. From its cysteine to its phenylalanine, the CDR3 spans 15 amino acids. The read is trimmed to its CDR3 DNA, 45 bases read in frame from base 1. V loses 4 bases at its end and J loses 4 bases; junction bases beyond the gene matches: 2. Reading the germline V gene gives CDR1 LGHNA and CDR2 YSLEER.